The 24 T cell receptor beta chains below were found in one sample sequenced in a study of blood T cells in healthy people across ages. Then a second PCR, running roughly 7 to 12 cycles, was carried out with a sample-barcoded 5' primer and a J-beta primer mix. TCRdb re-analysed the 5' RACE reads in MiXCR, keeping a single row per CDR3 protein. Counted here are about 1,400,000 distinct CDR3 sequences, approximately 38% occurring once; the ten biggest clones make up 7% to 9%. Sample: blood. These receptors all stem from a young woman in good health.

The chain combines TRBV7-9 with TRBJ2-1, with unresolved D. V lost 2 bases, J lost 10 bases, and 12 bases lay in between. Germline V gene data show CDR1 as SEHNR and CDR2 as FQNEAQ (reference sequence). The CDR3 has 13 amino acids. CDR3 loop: CASSLNLVGEQFF. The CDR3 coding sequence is TGTGCCAGCAGCTTAAATCTGGTTGGGGAGCAGTTCTTC.

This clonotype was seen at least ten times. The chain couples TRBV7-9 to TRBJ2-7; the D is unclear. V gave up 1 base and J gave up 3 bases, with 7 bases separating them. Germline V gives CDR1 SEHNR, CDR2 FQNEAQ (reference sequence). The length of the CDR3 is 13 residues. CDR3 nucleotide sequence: TGTGCCAGCAGCTTAGAACGGAACTACGAGCAGTACTTC. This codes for CASSLERNYEQYF. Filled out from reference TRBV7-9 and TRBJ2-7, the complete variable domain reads DTGVSQNPRHKITKRGQNVTFRCDPISEHNRLYWYRQTLGQGPEFLTYFQNEAQLEKSRLLSDRFSAERPKGSFSTLEIQRTEQGDSAMYLCASSLERNYEQYFGPGTRLTVT.

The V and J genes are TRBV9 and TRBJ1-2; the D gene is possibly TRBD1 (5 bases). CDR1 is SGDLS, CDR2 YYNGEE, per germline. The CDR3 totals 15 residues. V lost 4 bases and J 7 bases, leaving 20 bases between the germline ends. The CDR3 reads CASSPPAAQGSGYTF. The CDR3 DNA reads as TGTGCCAGCAGCCCCCCCGCCGCGCAGGGAAGTGGCTACACCTTC. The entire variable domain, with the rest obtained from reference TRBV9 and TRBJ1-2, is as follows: DSGVTQTPKHLITATGQRVTLRCSPRSGDLSVYWYQQSLDQGLQFLIQYYNGEERAKGNILERFSAQQFPDLHSELNLSSLELGDSALYFCASSPPAAQGSGYTFGSGTRLTVV.

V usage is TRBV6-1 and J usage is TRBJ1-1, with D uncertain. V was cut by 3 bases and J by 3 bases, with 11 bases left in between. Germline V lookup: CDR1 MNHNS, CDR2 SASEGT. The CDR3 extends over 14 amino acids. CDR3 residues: CASSEILGYTEAFF. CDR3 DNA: TGTGCCAGCAGTGAGATCCTAGGGTACACTGAAGCTTTCTTT.

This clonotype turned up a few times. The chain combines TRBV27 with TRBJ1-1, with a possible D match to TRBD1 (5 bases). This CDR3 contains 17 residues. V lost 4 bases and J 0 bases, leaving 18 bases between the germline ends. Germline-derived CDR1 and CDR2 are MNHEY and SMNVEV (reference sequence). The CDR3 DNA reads TGTGCCAGCAGTTCCCTCCCCGGGGCTATAATGAACACTGAAGCTTTCTTT. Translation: CASSSLPGAIMNTEAFF.

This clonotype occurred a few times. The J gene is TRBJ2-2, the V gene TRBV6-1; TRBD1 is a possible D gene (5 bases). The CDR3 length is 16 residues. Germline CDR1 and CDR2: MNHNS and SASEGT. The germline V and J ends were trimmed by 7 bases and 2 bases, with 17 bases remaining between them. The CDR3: CASTPKLTDNTGELFF. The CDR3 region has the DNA TGTGCCAGCACCCCCAAACTGACAGACAACACCGGGGAGCTGTTTTTT.

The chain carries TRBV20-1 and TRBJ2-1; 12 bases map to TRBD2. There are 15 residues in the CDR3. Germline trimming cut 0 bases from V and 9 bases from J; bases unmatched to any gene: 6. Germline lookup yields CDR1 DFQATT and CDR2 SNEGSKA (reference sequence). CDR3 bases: TGCAGTGCTAGAGAGACTAGCGGGAGCTTTAGTGAGCAGTTCTTC. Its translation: CSARETSGSFSEQFF.

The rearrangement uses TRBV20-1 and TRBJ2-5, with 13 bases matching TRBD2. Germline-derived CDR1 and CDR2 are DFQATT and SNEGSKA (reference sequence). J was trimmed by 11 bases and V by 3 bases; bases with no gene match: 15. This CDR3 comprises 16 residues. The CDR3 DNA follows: TGCAGTGCTAGTCACCCGGGACTAGCGGGGAAGCGAGAGCAGTACTTC. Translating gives CSASHPGLAGKREQYF.

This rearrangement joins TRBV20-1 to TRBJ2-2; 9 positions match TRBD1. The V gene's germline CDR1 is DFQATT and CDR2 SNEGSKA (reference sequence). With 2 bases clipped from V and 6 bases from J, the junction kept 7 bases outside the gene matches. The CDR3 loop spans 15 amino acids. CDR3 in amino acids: CSARKQGAKAGELFF. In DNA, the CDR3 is TGCAGTGCTAGAAAACAGGGGGCGAAGGCCGGGGAGCTGTTTTTT.

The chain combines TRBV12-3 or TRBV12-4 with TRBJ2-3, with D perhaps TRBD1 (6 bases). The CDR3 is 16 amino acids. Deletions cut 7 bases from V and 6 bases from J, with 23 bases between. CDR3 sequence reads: CASTLGPRGTSDTQYF. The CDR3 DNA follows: TGTGCCAGCACCCTGGGGCCAAGGGGGACATCGGATACGCAGTATTTT.

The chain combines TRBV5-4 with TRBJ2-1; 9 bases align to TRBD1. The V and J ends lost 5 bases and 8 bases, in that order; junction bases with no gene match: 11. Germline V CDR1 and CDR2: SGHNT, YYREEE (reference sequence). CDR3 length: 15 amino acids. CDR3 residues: CASRTPGQGTDEQFF. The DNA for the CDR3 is TGTGCCAGCAGAACTCCGGGACAGGGAACCGATGAGCAGTTCTTC.

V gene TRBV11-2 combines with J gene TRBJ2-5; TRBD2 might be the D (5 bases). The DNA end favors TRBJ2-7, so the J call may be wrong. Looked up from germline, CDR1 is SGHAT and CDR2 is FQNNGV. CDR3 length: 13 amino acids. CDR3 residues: CASSSRDPYEQYF. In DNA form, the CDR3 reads TGTGCCAGCAGCTCCCGGGATCCCTACGAGCAGTACTTC.

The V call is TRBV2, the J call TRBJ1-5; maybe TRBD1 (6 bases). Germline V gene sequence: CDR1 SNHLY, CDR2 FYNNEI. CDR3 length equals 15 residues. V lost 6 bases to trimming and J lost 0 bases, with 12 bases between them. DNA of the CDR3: TGTGCCAGCAGCCCCGGACAGCCTAGCAATCAGCCCCAGCATTTT. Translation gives CASSPGQPSNQPQHF.

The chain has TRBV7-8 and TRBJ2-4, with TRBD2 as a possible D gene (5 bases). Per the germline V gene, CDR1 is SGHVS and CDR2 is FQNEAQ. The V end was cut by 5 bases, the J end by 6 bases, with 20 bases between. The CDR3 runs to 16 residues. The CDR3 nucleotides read TGTGCCAGCAGCCGTTTAACCCGGGGAACGGGAAACATTCAGTACTTC. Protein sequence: CASSRLTRGTGNIQYF.

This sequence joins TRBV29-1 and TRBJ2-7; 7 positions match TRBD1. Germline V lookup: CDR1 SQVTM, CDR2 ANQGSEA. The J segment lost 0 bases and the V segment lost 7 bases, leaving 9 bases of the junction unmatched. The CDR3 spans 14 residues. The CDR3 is CSALNRGLSYEQYF. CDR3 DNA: TGCAGCGCCCTGAACAGGGGCCTCTCCTACGAGCAGTACTTC.

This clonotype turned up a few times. CDR3 bases: TGTGCCAGCAACGGTCGATCGGCTGGGGCCAACGTCCTGACTTTC. The encoded protein is CASNGRSAGANVLTF. The chain links TRBV2 to TRBJ2-6; D uncertain. V gave up 7 bases and J gave up 2 bases, with 12 bases separating them. The CDR3 has 15 amino acids. The germline gives CDR1 SNHLY, CDR2 FYNNEI.

CDR3 nucleotides: TGTGCCAGCAGTTTATTAACAGGAGGTGGTGGCACAGATACGCAGTATTTT. This encodes CASSLLTGGGGTDTQYF. The V gene is TRBV28, the J gene TRBJ2-3; the D gene could be TRBD1 or TRBD2 (5 bases each). Between the trimmed V and J ends, which lost 1 base and 1 base, there was a span of 15 bases. The CDR3 extends over 17 amino acids. Germline V lookup: CDR1 MDHEN, CDR2 SYDVKM.

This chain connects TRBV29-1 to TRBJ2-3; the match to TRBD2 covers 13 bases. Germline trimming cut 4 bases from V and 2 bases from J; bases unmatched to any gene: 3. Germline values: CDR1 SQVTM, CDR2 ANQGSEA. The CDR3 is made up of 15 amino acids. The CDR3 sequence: CSVAGTSGDTDTQYF. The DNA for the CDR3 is TGCAGCGTTGCCGGGACTAGCGGGGACACAGATACGCAGTATTTT.

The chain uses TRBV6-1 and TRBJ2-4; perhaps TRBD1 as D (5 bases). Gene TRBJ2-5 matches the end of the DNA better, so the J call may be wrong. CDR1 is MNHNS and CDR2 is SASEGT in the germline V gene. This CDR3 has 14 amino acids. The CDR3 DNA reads TGTGCCAGCAGTGAACAGGGTATCCGAGAGACCCAGTACTTC. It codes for CASSEQGIRETQYF.

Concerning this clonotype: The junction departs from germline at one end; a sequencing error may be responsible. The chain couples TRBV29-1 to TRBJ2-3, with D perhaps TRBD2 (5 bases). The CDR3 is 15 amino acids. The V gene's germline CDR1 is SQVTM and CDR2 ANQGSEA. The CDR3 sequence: CSVETGIVSTDAQYF. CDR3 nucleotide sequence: TGCAGCGTTGAGACCGGGATTGTGAGCACAGATGCGCAGTATTTT.

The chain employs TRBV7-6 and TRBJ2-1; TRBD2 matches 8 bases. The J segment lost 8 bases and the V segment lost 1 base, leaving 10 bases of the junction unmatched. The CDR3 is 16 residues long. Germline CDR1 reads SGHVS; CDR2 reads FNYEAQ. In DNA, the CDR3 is TGTGCCAGCAGCTTAGGAGGGGTAGCGGGAAAGTATGAGCAGTTCTTC. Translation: CASSLGGVAGKYEQFF.

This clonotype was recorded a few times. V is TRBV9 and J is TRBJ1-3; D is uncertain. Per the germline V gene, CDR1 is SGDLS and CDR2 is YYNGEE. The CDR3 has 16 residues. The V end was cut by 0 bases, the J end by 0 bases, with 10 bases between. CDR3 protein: CASSVEGHSSGNTIYF. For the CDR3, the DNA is TGTGCCAGCAGCGTAGAAGGGCACAGCTCTGGAAACACCATATATTTT.

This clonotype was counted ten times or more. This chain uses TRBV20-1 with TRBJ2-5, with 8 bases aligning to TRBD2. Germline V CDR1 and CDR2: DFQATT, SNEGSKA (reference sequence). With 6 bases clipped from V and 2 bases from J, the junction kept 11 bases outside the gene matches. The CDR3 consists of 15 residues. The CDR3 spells CSARRGSGKQETQYF. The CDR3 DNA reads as TGCAGTGCCAGGCGTGGTAGCGGGAAACAAGAGACCCAGTACTTC.

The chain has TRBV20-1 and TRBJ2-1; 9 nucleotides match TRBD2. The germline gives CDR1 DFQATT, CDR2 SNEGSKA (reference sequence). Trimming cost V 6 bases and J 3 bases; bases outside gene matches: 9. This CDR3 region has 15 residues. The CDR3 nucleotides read TGCAGTGCCAGGGAGGCTAGCGGGATCTACAATGAGCAGTTCTTC. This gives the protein CSAREASGIYNEQFF.